A selection of T cell receptor beta chains follows, all from one sample in a study of identical twins. TCRdb processed the 5' RACE reads anew with MiXCR; each CDR3 protein has one entry. The sample holds 250,000 or so distinct CDR3 sequences; about 8.5% are singletons and the top ten take less than 4%. This same sample was also part of a study on yellow fever vaccine responses in identical twins.

Sequencing input: CD8+ T cells sorted from blood. The receptors derive from a woman younger than 35 in good health. Each CDR3 is given with its conserved first and last residue. The D gene is left open where the match is weak. Clone size is stated in some rows and not others, as once, few, many or a class when expanded.

V	J	size	D	CDR3	DNA
TRBV23-1	TRBJ2-7	.	TRBD1	CASSQIPQGAYYEQYF	TGCGCCAGCAGTCAGATACCGCAGGGGGCGTACTACGAGCAGTACTTC
TRBV11-2	TRBJ2-4	.	TRBD1	CASTQWGQGGLAPKNIQYF	TGTGCCAGCACCCAGTGGGGACAGGGGGGCTTGGCTCCCAAAAACATTCAGTACTTC
TRBV5-1	TRBJ2-7	many	.	CASSLALTGKPTYEQYF	TGCGCCAGCAGCTTGGCACTAACAGGGAAGCCCACGTACGAGCAGTACTTC
TRBV7-6	TRBJ2-2	.	.	CASSLTWEAAGGELFF	TGTGCCAGCAGCTTAACCTGGGAGGCCGCGGGAGGGGAGCTGTTTTTT
TRBV13	TRBJ2-7	few	TRBD1	CASSLKGQGWYEQYF	TGTGCCAGCAGCCTGAAAGGACAGGGGTGGTACGAGCAGTACTTC
TRBV4-2	TRBJ2-7	.	.	CASSQLQGGGMGAYEQYF	TGTGCCAGCAGCCAACTTCAGGGTGGCGGGATGGGCGCATACGAGCAGTACTTC
TRBV4-1	TRBJ2-7	few	TRBD2	CASSAQRESTYEQYF	TGCGCCAGCAGCGCCCAGCGGGAATCTACCTACGAGCAGTACTTC
TRBV9	TRBJ2-1	few	.	CASSAEGTEGDEQFF	TGTGCCAGCAGCGCGGAGGGGACGGAGGGGGATGAGCAGTTCTTC
TRBV20-1	TRBJ2-5	.	TRBD2	CSASRGGESETQYF	TGCAGTGCTAGTCGGGGGGGCGAGTCAGAGACCCAGTACTTC
TRBV12-5	TRBJ1-2	few	.	CASGYETALLGGYTF	TGTGCTAGTGGGTACGAGACAGCCCTTCTCGGAGGCTACACCTTC
TRBV6-5	TRBJ2-5	few	.	CASSYSMQGSTQETQYF	TGTGCCAGCAGTTACTCGATGCAGGGATCCACACAAGAGACCCAGTACTTC
TRBV10-3	TRBJ1-2	few	TRBD1	CAVTGGRFGYTF	TGTGCCGTTACAGGGGGACGGTTTGGCTACACCTTC
TRBV28	TRBJ2-3	.	TRBD2	CASSPGLAGAGTDTQYF	TGTGCCAGCAGTCCCGGACTAGCGGGAGCGGGCACAGATACGCAGTATTTT
TRBV2	TRBJ1-5	.	.	CASSGDQPQHF	TGTGCCAGCAGTGGGGATCAGCCCCAGCATTTT
TRBV5-1	TRBJ2-3	.	TRBD2	CASRGTERGTSTDTQYF	TGCGCCAGCAGGGGGACCGAGCGGGGGACTAGCACAGATACGCAGTATTTT
TRBV6-2/TRBV6-3	TRBJ1-2	.	TRBD1	CASSTGEVYGYTF	TGTGCCAGCAGTACAGGGGAGGTCTATGGCTACACCTTC
TRBV5-1	TRBJ1-6	many	TRBD1	CASSLQTGELNSPLHF	TGCGCCAGCAGCCTCCAGACAGGGGAACTGAATTCACCCCTCCACTTT
TRBV3-1	TRBJ2-3	.	TRBD2	CASSPYHGLAYSTDTQYF	TGTGCCAGCAGCCCGTACCACGGACTAGCTTATAGCACAGATACGCAGTATTTT
TRBV9	TRBJ2-2	.	.	CASSVPSTDWNTGELFF	TGTGCCAGCAGCGTACCCTCGACAGATTGGAACACCGGGGAGCTGTTTTTT
TRBV20-1	TRBJ1-5	.	.	CSARDPGSNQPQHF	TGCAGTGCTAGAGATCCGGGCAGCAATCAGCCCCAGCATTTT
TRBV29-1	TRBJ2-7	many	TRBD2	CSVSGTSGEQYF	TGCAGCGTCTCCGGGACTAGTGGCGAGCAGTACTTC
TRBV5-1	TRBJ2-7	.	.	CASRGSGTPSYEQYF	TGCGCCAGCAGAGGGTCCGGGACGCCATCCTACGAGCAGTACTTC
TRBV2	TRBJ2-3	many	TRBD2	CASSRLAGVDTQYF	TGTGCCAGCAGCCGACTAGCGGGGGTTGATACGCAGTATTTT
TRBV28	TRBJ2-7	few	TRBD1	CASSYRGTGSYEQYF	TGTGCCAGCAGTTACCGCGGGACAGGGTCCTACGAGCAGTACTTC
TRBV29-1	TRBJ2-5	few	.	CSDLTSLERTQYF	TGCAGCGACCTTACATCTCTGGAGCGGACCCAGTACTTC
TRBV7-9	TRBJ2-3	few	.	CASSYRQPSESTDTQYF	TGTGCCAGCAGCTATCGCCAACCCAGTGAAAGCACAGATACGCAGTATTTT
TRBV20-1	TRBJ2-7	few	.	CSAKDRQTSYEQYF	TGCAGTGCGAAAGACAGACAAACCTCCTACGAGCAGTACTTC
TRBV7-8	TRBJ2-1	.	TRBD2	CASSKALRAGGWVDEQFF	TGTGCCAGCAGCAAGGCGCTTCGCGCGGGAGGGTGGGTCGATGAGCAGTTCTTC
TRBV12-3/TRBV12-4	TRBJ2-6	many	.	CASSLSGRSSGANVLTF	TGTGCCAGCAGTTTATCGGGCAGGAGCTCTGGGGCCAACGTCCTGACTTTC
TRBV4-3	TRBJ1-6	.	.	CASSQDSPPLYNSPLHF	TGCGCCAGCAGCCAAGACTCTCCGCCCCTATATAATTCACCCCTCCACTTT
TRBV9	TRBJ1-4	.	.	CASSPEGATNEKLFF	TGTGCCAGCAGCCCTGAGGGAGCAACTAATGAAAAACTGTTTTTT
TRBV27	TRBJ2-1	many	TRBD1	CASSSWDSYNEQFF	TGTGCCAGCAGTTCCTGGGACAGTTACAATGAGCAGTTCTTC
TRBV10-3	TRBJ2-7	.	.	CAISDDGYEQYF	TGTGCCATCAGCGATGATGGGTACGAGCAGTACTTC
TRBV4-1	TRBJ1-2	few	TRBD1	CASSQSLSFSGDRGRSGYTF	TGCGCCAGCAGCCAATCTTTATCTTTCTCAGGGGACAGGGGGCGGAGTGGCTACACCTTC
TRBV28	TRBJ2-5	few	TRBD2	CASGESGGTQYF	TGTGCCAGCGGGGAAAGCGGGGGGACCCAGTACTTC
TRBV6-5	TRBJ2-1	few	.	CASSYSTDWSDEQFF	TGTGCCAGCAGTTACTCGACGGACTGGTCCGATGAGCAGTTCTTC
TRBV27	TRBJ2-1	many	.	CASSFYEGNEQFF	TGTGCCAGCAGTTTTTACGAGGGGAATGAGCAGTTCTTC
TRBV28	TRBJ1-2	few	.	CASSHQGLYGYTF	TGTGCCAGCAGTCATCAGGGCCTCTATGGCTACACCTTC
TRBV7-9	TRBJ2-7	.	.	CASSFPGQPAYEQYF	TGTGCCAGCAGCTTCCCCGGACAGCCTGCCTACGAGCAGTACTTC